This T cell receptor beta chain emerged from a study of T cells in Graves' hyperthyroidism and ophthalmopathy. Findings and limits, study-wide: Most expanded thyroid clonotypes above 0.001 also appeared in blood.

A sample of blood taken at first hyperthyroidism diagnosis preceded any ophthalmopathy symptoms. This clonotype was counted many times. The antigen remains undetermined. V gave up 2 bases and J gave up 5 bases, with 12 bases separating them. Germline V gives CDR1 PRHDT, CDR2 FYEKMQ (reference sequence). The CDR3 spans 14 residues. What was amplified from RNA transcripts were TCR beta CDR3 regions. The HTBI primer set served for first-round RT-PCR of the TCR CDR3. TCRdb reanalysed the multiplex PCR reads using MiXCR and keeps one entry per CDR3 protein. The repertoire holds a few hundred thousand distinct CDR3 sequences, with 13% to 15% as singletons.

The gene calls are TRBV13 and TRBJ2-5; D is possibly TRBD2 (5 bases). Sequencing input: blood. The TCR comes from a woman aged 45-65 years with Graves' hyperthyroidism that later progressed to Graves' ophthalmopathy. CDR3 protein: CASSLSGPGETQYF. The CDR3 bases are TGTGCCAGCAGCTTATCTGGCCCGGGGGAGACCCAGTACTTC.